These 20 T cell receptor beta chains share one sample of origin, sequenced in a study of response to subunit inactivated influenza vaccine. TCRdb independently ran MiXCR on the RT-PCR reads; one entry per CDR3 protein. The sample contains some 540,000 distinct CDR3 sequences, approximately 20% of which appear only once. The sample was also reused in another study, on T cells expressing NK-cell markers. From that report: Generation of TCR beta cDNA was performed by 5'RACE template switching incorporating UMIs.

The sequencing used CD4+ T cells sorted from PBMCs, collected less than 13 days after vaccination. Receptor source: a man in his fifties or sixties who received an inactivated influenza vaccine.

In this sample, this clonotype turned up once. V gene TRBV13 combines with J gene TRBJ2-7; 11 bases are shared with TRBD2. Trimming cost V 6 bases and J 5 bases; bases outside gene matches: 6. Germline-derived CDR1 and CDR2 are PRHDT and FYEKMQ (reference sequence). The CDR3 totals 14 residues. CDR3 protein: CASRRLAGPNEQYF. The CDR3 DNA follows: TGTGCCAGCAGGCGACTAGCGGGACCCAACGAGCAGTACTTC.

This clonotype was counted only a few times. This chain joins TRBV12-3 or TRBV12-4 and TRBJ1-4, with 8 bases identical to TRBD1. The CDR3 consists of 16 residues. V lost 6 bases to trimming and J lost 5 bases; unmatched junction nucleotides: 11. Here the CDR3 DNA reads TGTGCCAGCAGCTATTCGGACAGGGTTAAGAATGAAAAACTGTTTTTT. As protein: CASSYSDRVKNEKLFF.

This chain connects TRBV7-9 to TRBJ1-1; D remains ambiguous. With 6 bases removed from V and 6 bases from J, the gap between germline ends came to 14 bases. The germline gives CDR1 SEHNR, CDR2 FQNEAQ (reference sequence). The CDR3 is 13 amino acids. CDR3 DNA sequence: TGTGCCAGCAGTATCGGTGGCAGCGCTGAAGCTTTCTTT. Its protein is CASSIGGSAEAFF.

The V gene is TRBV5-1, the J gene TRBJ1-1, with D unclear. CDR1 and CDR2 from the germline V gene are SGHRS and YFSETQ. CDR3 length: 15 amino acids. V was pared by 0 bases and J by 4 bases, with 13 bases between. CDR3 residues: CASSLASGLATEAFF. The CDR3 nucleotides are TGCGCCAGCAGCTTGGCCTCGGGCCTAGCCACTGAAGCTTTCTTT.

The genes are TRBV7-2 and TRBJ2-7, with 8 bases identical to TRBD2. The V segment lost 0 bases and the J segment 6 bases; nucleotides outside the gene matches: 10. This CDR3 contains 16 residues. Germline CDR1 SGHTA, CDR2 FQGNSA. In DNA, the CDR3 is TGTGCCAGCAGCTTAGCCGCCGGGGCGGGGGGAAGCGAGCAGTACTTC. Amino acids: CASSLAAGAGGSEQYF.

The rearrangement joins TRBV12-3 or TRBV12-4 to TRBJ1-6; D is perhaps TRBD1 (6 bases). Trimming pared 3 bases from V and 10 bases from J, leaving 10 bases between. The CDR3 sequence is 13 residues long. CDR3 in DNA: TGTGCCAGCAGTTTGGGGGGGCAATCACCCCTCCACTTT. This translates into CASSLGGQSPLHF.

The V call is TRBV20-1, the J call TRBJ2-4; no clear D gene. Germline CDR1 DFQATT, CDR2 SNEGSKA (reference sequence). The CDR3 runs 13 residues. The V gene lost 3 bases and the J gene lost 3 bases, with 9 bases spanning the gap. The CDR3 bases are TGCAGTGCTAGGTACAGAGACAAAAACATTCAGTACTTC. Protein: CSARYRDKNIQYF.

The chain carries TRBV15 and TRBJ2-3; 7 bases match TRBD2. The CDR3 runs 16 residues. V was pared by 1 base and J by 0 bases, with 4 bases of the junction left unmatched. Germline CDR1 reads LNHNV; CDR2 reads YYDKDF (reference sequence). The CDR3 protein is CATSRGSGISTDTQYF. The CDR3 nucleotides are TGTGCCACCAGCAGAGGGAGCGGGATCAGCACAGATACGCAGTATTTT.

This sequence joins TRBV14 and TRBJ1-5; tentative D call: TRBD1 (6 bases). Trimming cost V 5 bases and J 0 bases, with 20 bases left between them. Germline V CDR1 and CDR2: SGHDN, FVKESK. The CDR3 length is 18 residues. The CDR3 protein is CASSSLVGHPDSNQPQHF. In DNA, the CDR3 is TGTGCCAGCAGCTCCTTGGTGGGACACCCGGATAGCAATCAGCCCCAGCATTTT.

This clonotype showed up just a few times. The genes are TRBV20-1 and TRBJ2-1, with 10 bases identical to TRBD2. This CDR3 has 17 amino acids. From germline, CDR1 is DFQATT and CDR2 SNEGSKA (reference sequence). Trimming cost V 1 base and J 2 bases; bases outside gene matches: 8. CDR3 sequence reads: CSARASSGSGTYNEQFF. In nucleotides, the CDR3 is TGCAGTGCTAGAGCCTCTAGCGGGAGCGGCACCTACAATGAGCAGTTCTTC.

J is TRBJ2-1 and V is TRBV15, with D tentatively TRBD1 or TRBD2 (5 bases each). The CDR3 is 14 residues long. V lost 7 bases, J lost 0 bases, and 10 bases lay in between. Per germline, CDR1 LNHNV and CDR2 YYDKDF (reference sequence). The CDR3 region is CATKRGGSYNEQFF. The CDR3 DNA sequence: TGTGCCACCAAGAGGGGCGGCTCCTACAATGAGCAGTTCTTC.

This clonotype was detected only once. The chain uses TRBV7-2 and TRBJ2-7; no reliable D call. Germline V lookup: CDR1 SGHTA, CDR2 FQGNSA. CDR3 length equals 14 residues. Trimming removed 0 bases at V and 1 base at J, with 7 bases between. The CDR3, as DNA: TGTGCCAGCAGCTTAGCTATGGGTTCCTACGAGCAGTACTTC. This sequence encodes CASSLAMGSYEQYF.

The chain carries TRBV6-5 and TRBJ2-3; D not resolved. Germline V gives CDR1 MNHEY, CDR2 SVGAGI. The CDR3 sequence is 12 residues long. V lost 4 bases to trimming and J lost 6 bases, with 8 bases between them. The CDR3 loop is CASSSVGDTQYF. The CDR3 bases are TGTGCCAGCAGTTCCGTGGGCGATACGCAGTATTTT.

The chain recombines TRBV28 with TRBJ1-5; tentative D call: TRBD1 (5 bases). This CDR3 has 13 residues. Trimming removed 8 bases at V and 7 bases at J, with 15 bases between. Germline assignment: CDR1 MDHEN and CDR2 SYDVKM. The CDR3, as DNA: TGTGCCAGCTGGGACCAGAGCCGGCAGCCCCAGCATTTT. It yields the protein CASWDQSRQPQHF.

This chain links TRBV27 with TRBJ2-7; either TRBD1 or TRBD2 may fit D (5 bases each). CDR1 is MNHEY and CDR2 is SMNVEV in the germline V gene (reference sequence). Between the trimmed V and J ends, which lost 7 bases and 6 bases, there was a span of 19 bases. The CDR3 spans 14 residues. CDR3 amino acids: CASKKSPRGGEQYF. CDR3 coding DNA: TGTGCCAGCAAAAAGTCGCCCCGTGGGGGCGAGCAGTACTTC.

The chain carries TRBV20-1 and TRBJ1-6; tentatively, D is TRBD1 (6 bases). CDR1 and CDR2 from the germline V gene are DFQATT and SNEGSKA (reference sequence). The CDR3 spans 14 residues. V was cut by 0 bases and J by 10 bases, with 13 bases left in between. As DNA, the CDR3 is TGCAGTGCTAGAGATCACAGGGAGGGATCACCCCTCCACTTT. Protein sequence: CSARDHREGSPLHF.

The J gene is TRBJ1-4, the V gene TRBV18; D might be TRBD1 (6 bases). In germline, CDR1 is KGHSH, CDR2 LQKENI. Trimming pared 3 bases from V and 5 bases from J, leaving 13 bases between. The CDR3 is made up of 15 amino acids. CDR3 DNA: TGTGCCAGCTCACCTGGACAGACCTGGAATGAAAAACTGTTTTTT. Translated: CASSPGQTWNEKLFF.

This clonotype was picked up a small number of times. V usage is TRBV4-1 and J usage is TRBJ1-5, with TRBD1 as a possible D gene (5 bases). Germline-derived CDR1 and CDR2 are MGHRA and YSYEKL. Trimming cost V 0 bases and J 8 bases, with 14 bases left between them. There are 15 residues in the CDR3. In DNA form, the CDR3 reads TGCGCCAGCAGCCAAGAGGGGGGGAGGGTTAAGCCCCAGCATTTT. This sequence encodes CASSQEGGRVKPQHF.

This clonotype was found a few times. The CDR3: CSAHTGTRSGTDTQYF. The CDR3 DNA reads as TGCAGTGCCCATACCGGGACTAGGTCGGGCACAGATACGCAGTATTTT. V gene TRBV20-1 combines with J gene TRBJ2-3, with 8 bases aligning to TRBD2. Germline assignment: CDR1 DFQATT and CDR2 SNEGSKA (reference sequence). The junction had 12 bases not matched to a gene; V was cut back by 6 bases and J by 1 base. The CDR3 has 16 amino acids.

This clonotype was seen many times. The rearrangement joins TRBV5-1 to TRBJ1-6, with 10 bases fitting TRBD1. V gave up 7 bases and J gave up 7 bases; unmatched junction bases: 5. The CDR3 runs 14 residues. Germline loops: CDR1 SGHRS, CDR2 YFSETQ. The CDR3 is CASSGQGSNSPLHF. The CDR3 DNA reads TGCGCCAGCTCGGGACAGGGGTCCAATTCACCCCTCCACTTT.